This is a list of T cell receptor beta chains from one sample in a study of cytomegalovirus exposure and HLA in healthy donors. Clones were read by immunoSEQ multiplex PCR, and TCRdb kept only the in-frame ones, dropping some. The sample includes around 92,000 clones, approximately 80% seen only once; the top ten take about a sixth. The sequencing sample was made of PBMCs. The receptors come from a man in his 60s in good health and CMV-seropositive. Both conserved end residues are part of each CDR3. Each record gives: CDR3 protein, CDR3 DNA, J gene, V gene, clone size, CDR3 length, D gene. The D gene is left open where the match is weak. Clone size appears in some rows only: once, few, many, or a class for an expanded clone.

cdr3_aa: CASSSQNRGLYEQYF
cdr3_nt: TGTGCCAGCAGCTCCCAAAACAGGGGGCTCTACGAGCAGTACTTC
j_call: TRBJ2-7
v_call: TRBV5-4
clone_size: .
cdr3_length: 15
d_call: TRBD1

cdr3_aa: CASSIRQGGGNQPQHF
cdr3_nt: TGTGCCAGTAGTATACGACAAGGGGGGGGCAATCAGCCCCAGCATTTT
j_call: TRBJ1-5
v_call: TRBV19
clone_size: .
cdr3_length: 16
d_call: .

cdr3_aa: CASSFTRPQNTGELFF
cdr3_nt: TGTGCCAGCAGTTTTACGCGCCCGCAGAACACCGGGGAGCTGTTTTTT
j_call: TRBJ2-2
v_call: TRBV27
clone_size: .
cdr3_length: 16
d_call: .

cdr3_aa: CATSREYGQGDQETQYF
cdr3_nt: TGTGCCACCAGCAGAGAATACGGACAGGGCGACCAAGAGACCCAGTACTTC
j_call: TRBJ2-5
v_call: TRBV15
clone_size: .
cdr3_length: 17
d_call: TRBD1

cdr3_aa: CASSQGVLREQYF
cdr3_nt: TGTGCCAGCAGCCAAGGAGTCCTACGAGAGCAGTACTTC
j_call: TRBJ2-7
v_call: TRBV2
clone_size: few
cdr3_length: 13
d_call: .

cdr3_aa: CASSVLTGELFF
cdr3_nt: TGTGCCAGCAGCGTTCTGACCGGGGAGCTGTTTTTT
j_call: TRBJ2-2
v_call: TRBV9
clone_size: .
cdr3_length: 12
d_call: .

cdr3_aa: CASSESSDTGELFF
cdr3_nt: TGCGCCAGCAGTGAGTCTAGCGACACCGGGGAGCTGTTTTTT
j_call: TRBJ2-2
v_call: TRBV10-1
clone_size: once
cdr3_length: 14
d_call: .

cdr3_aa: CASRSEGVYEQYF
cdr3_nt: TGCGCCAGCAGATCTGAGGGGGTCTACGAGCAGTACTTC
j_call: TRBJ2-7
v_call: TRBV5-1
clone_size: few
cdr3_length: 13
d_call: .

cdr3_aa: CASRPGSNEQFF
cdr3_nt: TGTGCCAGCAGGCCAGGGTCCAATGAGCAGTTCTTC
j_call: TRBJ2-1
v_call: TRBV2
clone_size: .
cdr3_length: 12
d_call: .

cdr3_aa: CASSSRTSGSTDTQYF
cdr3_nt: TGTGCCAGCAGCTCCCGGACTAGCGGGAGCACAGATACGCAGTATTTT
j_call: TRBJ2-3
v_call: TRBV9
clone_size: .
cdr3_length: 16
d_call: TRBD2

cdr3_aa: CASTPGLARGNEQFF
cdr3_nt: TGTGCCAGCACCCCGGGACTAGCACGGGGGAATGAGCAGTTCTTC
j_call: TRBJ2-1
v_call: TRBV6-5
clone_size: .
cdr3_length: 15
d_call: TRBD2

cdr3_aa: CASTPNGLAGFEQYF
cdr3_nt: TGTGCCAGCACCCCGAACGGCCTAGCAGGCTTCGAGCAGTACTTC
j_call: TRBJ2-7
v_call: TRBV2
clone_size: .
cdr3_length: 15
d_call: .

cdr3_aa: CASSEAGGLNNEQFF
cdr3_nt: TGTGCCAGCAGTGAAGCGGGGGGGTTGAACAATGAGCAGTTCTTC
j_call: TRBJ2-1
v_call: TRBV6-1
clone_size: .
cdr3_length: 15
d_call: TRBD2

cdr3_aa: CAWSLSEAGRTDTQYF
cdr3_nt: TGTGCCTGGAGTCTTTCAGAGGCGGGGCGCACAGATACGCAGTATTTT
j_call: TRBJ2-3
v_call: TRBV30
clone_size: few
cdr3_length: 16
d_call: .